The clone carrying this TCR beta chain was seen only a few times. Antigen specificity is unknown. This entry is derived from a study of early T cells in non-severe SARS-CoV-2 infection. Study-wide context: Chains were not paired, and sequencing was done on bulk RNA from unsorted whole blood. Study findings and constraints: Matching results from VDJdb favored anti-spike CD8 responses, leaving private and CD4 specificities undetected.

Trimming stripped 5 bases from V and 5 bases from J, with 13 bases between. This CDR3 spans 12 amino acids. In germline, CDR1 is DFQATT, CDR2 SNEGSKA (reference sequence). The protocol attached unique molecular identifiers to individual cDNA molecules. TCRdb passed the 5' RACE reads through MiXCR, listing each CDR3 protein once. This sample has about 60,000 distinct CDR3 sequences, with roughly 12% found just once. The chain is built from TRBV20-1 and TRBJ2-7, with D perhaps matching TRBD1 (6 bases). The receptor was derived from an adult who was a healthcare worker with PCR-confirmed SARS-CoV-2 infection or an uninfected control (not recorded which). The sample comprised whole blood. CDR3 protein: CSAQQGVDEQYF. Here the CDR3 DNA reads TGCAGTGCTCAACAGGGAGTGGACGAGCAGTACTTC.